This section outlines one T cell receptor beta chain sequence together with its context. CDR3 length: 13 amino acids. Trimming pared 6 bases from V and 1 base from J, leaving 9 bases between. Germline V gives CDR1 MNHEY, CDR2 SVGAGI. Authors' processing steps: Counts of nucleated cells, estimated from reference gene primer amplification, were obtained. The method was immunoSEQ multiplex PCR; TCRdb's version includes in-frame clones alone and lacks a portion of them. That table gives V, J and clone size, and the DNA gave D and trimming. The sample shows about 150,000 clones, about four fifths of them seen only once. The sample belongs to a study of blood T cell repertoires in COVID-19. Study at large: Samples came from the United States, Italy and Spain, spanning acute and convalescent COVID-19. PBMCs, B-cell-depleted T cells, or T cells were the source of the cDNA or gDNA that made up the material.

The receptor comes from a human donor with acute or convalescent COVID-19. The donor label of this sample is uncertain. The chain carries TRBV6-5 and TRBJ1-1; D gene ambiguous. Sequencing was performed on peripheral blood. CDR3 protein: CASRSVQNTEAFF. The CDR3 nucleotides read TGTGCCAGCAGGTCGGTTCAGAACACTGAAGCTTTCTTT.